This T cell receptor (beta chain) was identified during a study of monozygotic twins with inflammatory bowel disease. CDR3 size: 12 residues. Germline CDR1 and CDR2: MDHEN and SYDVKM. After re-calling the 5' RACE reads, TCRdb lists one entry per CDR3 protein, DNA absent. This sample lists approximately 400,000 distinct CDR3 sequences; its ten largest clones have approximately 2.3%. The source is a human donor with ulcerative colitis or Crohn's disease, or a healthy co-twin of an affected twin (not recorded which). Material for sequencing was blood. The chain couples TRBV28 to TRBJ2-7. The CDR3: CASSQKGYEQYF.